This T cell receptor (beta chain) was captured by sequencing in a study of beta chain features in type 1 diabetes. Study overall: Sorted cell examination encompassed 100,000,000 or so cells across all samples.

As regards this clone: Antigen specificity is unknown.

Every isolated RNA sample was fully reverse transcribed, so sequencing captured expressed TCRB transcripts. The assay was immunoSEQ multiplex PCR, and TCRdb's table has in-frame clones only and misses some. In the table there are some 360,000 clones, 8% to 10% of which are singletons. Overall study findings and caveats: Any HLA effect on TCRB rearrangement was left unresolved by small sub-analyses. Naive, central memory and regulatory TCRB repertoires appeared more similar among patients than healthy donors. Shortening of TCRB CDR3s, moderate but significant, appeared in all four CD4+ subsets of Type 1 diabetes patients.

The CDR3 has 13 amino acids. Trimming removed 1 base at V and 3 bases at J, with 7 bases between. From germline, CDR1 is LGHNA and CDR2 YSLEER. This receptor was obtained from a man aged 30-40 years with type 1 diabetes. Sequenced material: central memory CD4+ T cells from blood. The genes are TRBV4-3 and TRBJ2-7; D unresolved. In DNA form, the CDR3 reads TGCGCCAGCAGCCAAGTCCCCGACTACGAGCAGTACTTC. Encoded protein: CASSQVPDYEQYF.